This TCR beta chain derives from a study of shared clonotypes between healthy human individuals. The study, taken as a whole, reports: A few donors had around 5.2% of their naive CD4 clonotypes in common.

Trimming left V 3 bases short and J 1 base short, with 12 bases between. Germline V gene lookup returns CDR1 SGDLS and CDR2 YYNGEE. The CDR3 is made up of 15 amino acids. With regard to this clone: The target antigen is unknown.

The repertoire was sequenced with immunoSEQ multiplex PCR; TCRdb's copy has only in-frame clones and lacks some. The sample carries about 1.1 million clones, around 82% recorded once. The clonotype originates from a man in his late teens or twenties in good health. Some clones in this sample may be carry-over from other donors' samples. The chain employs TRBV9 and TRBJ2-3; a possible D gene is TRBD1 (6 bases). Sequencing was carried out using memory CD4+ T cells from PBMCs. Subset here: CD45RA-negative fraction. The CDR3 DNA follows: TGTGCCAGCAGCGGAGAGGACAGTCGCACAGATACGCAGTATTTT. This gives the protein CASSGEDSRTDTQYF.